The 29 T cell receptor beta chains reported below all come from one sample, sequenced in a study of T cells in Graves' hyperthyroidism and ophthalmopathy. What was amplified from RNA transcripts were TCR beta CDR3 regions. The HTBI primer set served for first-round RT-PCR of the TCR CDR3. TCRdb re-called the multiplex PCR reads with MiXCR, one entry per CDR3 protein. The sample includes approximately 870,000 distinct CDR3 sequences, 35% to 45% seen only once; the top ten take 8.9%. Material for sequencing was blood. Receptors originate from a man younger than 35 with Graves' hyperthyroidism.

This clonotype was counted at least ten times. The V call is TRBV24-1, the J call TRBJ2-7; D call uncertain. CDR1 and CDR2 (germline): KGHDR, SFDVKD. V gave up 1 base and J gave up 6 bases, with 3 bases separating them. The CDR3 totals 11 residues. CDR3 protein: CATSDLSEQYF. In DNA form, the CDR3 reads TGTGCCACCAGTGATTTATCCGAGCAGTACTTC.

The chain links TRBV10-3 to TRBJ2-1; TRBD2 might be the D (5 bases). The CDR3 has 12 amino acids. The V end lost 9 bases, the J end lost 8 bases, and 14 bases lay between the germline ends. The germline V gene has CDR1 ENHRY and CDR2 SYGVKD. The DNA for the CDR3 is TGTGCCATTGGACTGGAGAGCGATGAGCAGTTCTTC. Translation: CAIGLESDEQFF.

The rearrangement joins TRBV10-3 to TRBJ1-1, with a tentative D call TRBD1 (6 bases). The CDR3 length is 13 residues. Germline CDR1 is ENHRY and CDR2 is SYGVKD. The V gene lost 10 bases and the J gene lost 5 bases, with 17 bases spanning the gap. DNA of the CDR3: TGTGCCAGCAGGGCAGGGGTATGGACTGAAGCTTTCTTT. This translates into CASRAGVWTEAFF.

This clonotype has a count of ten or more. This chain's CDR3 is CASSIPQGSGNTIYF. The DNA for the CDR3 is TGTGCCAGCAGCATTCCACAGGGCTCTGGAAACACCATATATTTT. This chain connects TRBV7-2 to TRBJ1-3; possibly TRBD1 for D (6 bases). Per germline, CDR1 SGHTA and CDR2 FQGNSA. The length of the CDR3 is 15 residues. Deletions cut 5 bases from V and 0 bases from J, with 11 bases between. Looking up the rest from reference TRBV7-2 and TRBJ1-3 gives the full variable domain: GAGVSQSPSNKVTEKGKDVELRCDPISGHTALYWYRQSLGQGLEFLIYFQGNSAPDKSGLPSDRFSAERTGGSVSTLTIQRTQQEDSAVYLCASSIPQGSGNTIYFGEGSWLTVV.

The CDR3 reads CATSDGGQGGEQYF. The CDR3 DNA follows: TGTGCCACCAGTGATGGGGGACAGGGAGGCGAGCAGTACTTC. This chain links TRBV24-1 with TRBJ2-7, with TRBD1 identical over 9 bases. Trimming cost V 3 bases and J 6 bases; bases outside gene matches: 5. Germline V gene sequence: CDR1 KGHDR, CDR2 SFDVKD. CDR3 length: 14 amino acids.

This clonotype was observed a handful of times. The rearrangement links TRBV5-1 to TRBJ1-1; D ambiguous. Germline-derived CDR1 and CDR2 are SGHRS and YFSETQ. V was cut by 4 bases and J by 0 bases, with 10 bases left in between. The CDR3 spans 14 residues. CDR3 amino acids: CASSREAVNTEAFF. DNA of the CDR3: TGCGCCAGCAGCCGGGAGGCGGTGAACACTGAAGCTTTCTTT.

The rearrangement joins TRBV7-8 to TRBJ2-6, with D perhaps assigned TRBD1 or TRBD2 (6 bases each). The CDR3 has 15 residues. Germline lookup yields CDR1 SGHVS and CDR2 FQNEAQ. V lost 4 bases to trimming and J lost 11 bases, with 18 bases between them. CDR3 sequence reads: CASSSAAMGGDVLTF. The CDR3 bases are TGTGCCAGCAGCTCGGCCGCGATGGGGGGCGACGTCCTGACTTTC.

The rearrangement links TRBV29-1 to TRBJ2-2; D is unresolved. This CDR3 region has 14 residues. The germline V gene encodes CDR1 SQVTM and CDR2 ANQGSEA. Trimming left V 4 bases short and J 2 bases short, with 11 bases between. Here the CDR3 DNA reads TGCAGCGTTGCCGACCAGGAAAACACCGGGGAGCTGTTTTTT. It encodes CSVADQENTGELFF.

This clonotype was detected ten times or more. The rearrangement links TRBV29-1 to TRBJ2-3; D unresolved. V shed 1 base and J shed 3 bases, with 14 bases lying between them. Germline CDR1 and CDR2: SQVTM and ANQGSEA. The CDR3 loop spans 15 amino acids. The CDR3 loop reads CSVEGSFGETDTQYF. The CDR3 coding sequence is TGCAGCGTTGAAGGGAGCTTTGGGGAAACAGATACGCAGTATTTT.

Comment on this clonotype: This may be a read error: a much more frequent sequence differs by one nucleotide. The chain carries TRBV10-2 and TRBJ2-7, with D hard to call. Germline assignment: CDR1 WSHSY and CDR2 SAAADI. The CDR3 consists of 14 residues. The V and J ends lost 4 bases and 2 bases respectively, with 12 bases between them. DNA of the CDR3: TGCGCCAGCAGTGTGGTGTACGGCCCCTACGAGCAGTACTTC. It yields the protein CASSVVYGPYEQYF.

V and J are TRBV12-3 or TRBV12-4 and TRBJ2-7; 7 nucleotides agree with TRBD1. The CDR3 has 15 amino acids. V trimming: 6 bases; J trimming: 0 bases; junction bases outside the gene matches: 8. CDR3 sequence: CASSQDRESSYEQYF. CDR3 nucleotide sequence: TGTGCCAGCAGCCAAGACAGGGAGAGCTCCTACGAGCAGTACTTC.

This clonotype has a count of ten or more. V is TRBV20-1 and J is TRBJ1-1; 7 positions match TRBD1. V was pared by 0 bases and J by 1 base, with 2 bases of the junction left unmatched. CDR3 length equals 14 residues. CDR1 and CDR2 (germline): DFQATT, SNEGSKA (reference sequence). CDR3 nucleotide sequence: TGCAGTGCTAGAGACAGGGGGGAGAACACTGAAGCTTTCTTT. This sequence encodes CSARDRGENTEAFF.

This clonotype has just a few counts. The rearrangement joins TRBV12-3 or TRBV12-4 to TRBJ2-6; TRBD1 agrees at 7 bases. The CDR3 sequence is 13 residues long. Trimming took 11 bases from V and 2 from J; bases not matched to a gene: 3. In nucleotides, the CDR3 is TGTGCCGGACAGGAGGCTGGGGCCAACGTCCTGACTTTC. It codes for CAGQEAGANVLTF.

The rearrangement links TRBV4-1 to TRBJ1-1; D is possibly TRBD1 (6 bases). The CDR3 sequence is 15 residues long. Germline CDR1 reads MGHRA; CDR2 reads YSYEKL. V was shortened by 3 bases and J by 7 bases, with 18 bases between the two germline ends. The CDR3 spells CASSQTSGALSEAFF. The CDR3 DNA is TGCGCCAGCAGCCAGACCTCAGGGGCCCTTAGTGAAGCTTTCTTT.

The table lists this clonotype with a count of one. This chain links TRBV20-1 with TRBJ2-7; the D gene could be TRBD1 or TRBD2 (5 bases each). The CDR3 contains 17 residues. Germline V gives CDR1 DFQATT, CDR2 SNEGSKA (reference sequence). Trimming cost V 3 bases and J 2 bases, with 23 bases left between them. Here the CDR3 reads CSASWPDRGGHTYEQYF. The CDR3 DNA is TGCAGTGCTAGCTGGCCGGACCGGGGCGGGCATACCTACGAGCAGTACTTC.

This clonotype was counted ten times or more. One end of the junction varies from germline; a read error may be responsible. V is TRBV24-1 and J is TRBJ1-1; perhaps TRBD1 as D (6 bases). CDR1 is KGHDR and CDR2 is SFDVKD in the germline V gene. CDR3 length equals 11 residues. The CDR3 loop is CAPGQNPEAFF. The CDR3 coding sequence is TGTGCCCCCGGACAGAACCCTGAAGCTTTCTTT.

This clonotype was detected only a few times. The rearrangement joins TRBV12-3 or TRBV12-4 to TRBJ1-1; TRBD1 is a possible D gene (5 bases). CDR3 size: 13 residues. V lost 9 bases and J 0 bases, leaving 11 bases between the germline ends. DNA for the CDR3: TGTGCCAGTCAACGGGGGATGAACACTGAAGCTTTCTTT. Translating gives CASQRGMNTEAFF.

The table lists this clonotype with a few counts. This CDR3 is CASSPAVSLTRNTEAFF. The CDR3 DNA follows: TGTGCCAGCAGCCCCGCGGTTAGCCTCACCAGGAACACTGAAGCTTTCTTT. The J gene is TRBJ1-1, the V gene TRBV7-9; D call uncertain. The CDR3 length is 17 residues. V gave up 5 bases and J gave up 1 base, with 20 bases separating them. Germline V gene lookup returns CDR1 SEHNR and CDR2 FQNEAQ (reference sequence).

The V call is TRBV9, the J call TRBJ1-1; D not resolved. The germline V gene has CDR1 SGDLS and CDR2 YYNGEE. This CDR3 is 13 amino acids long. Trimming pared 5 bases from V and 3 bases from J, leaving 11 bases between. The CDR3 DNA sequence: TGTGCCAGCAGTGGAGCAGCCTACACTGAAGCTTTCTTT. Its translation is CASSGAAYTEAFF.

J is TRBJ1-1 and V is TRBV14; 9 bases are a match to TRBD1. CDR1 is SGHDN, CDR2 FVKESK, per germline. The CDR3 consists of 15 residues. Trimming at V came to 2 bases and at J to 8 bases, leaving 9 bases not matched to a gene. The CDR3 here is CASSQRGQGSAEAFF. The CDR3 DNA follows: TGTGCCAGCAGCCAACGGGGACAGGGATCGGCAGAAGCTTTCTTT.

This clonotype occurred many times. J is TRBJ1-2 and V is TRBV2; tentative D call: TRBD1 (5 bases). Germline CDR1 is SNHLY and CDR2 is FYNNEI. This CDR3 has 16 amino acids. The germline V and J ends were trimmed by 3 bases and 0 bases, with 14 bases remaining between them. The CDR3 protein is CASSDGGPPANYGYTF. The CDR3 DNA is TGTGCCAGCAGTGACGGGGGACCTCCAGCTAACTATGGCTACACCTTC.

There are a few counts of this clonotype. This rearrangement joins TRBV12-3 or TRBV12-4 to TRBJ1-2; 8 nucleotides line up with TRBD1. The CDR3 consists of 13 residues. The V and J ends lost 10 bases and 10 bases, in that order; junction bases with no gene match: 14. CDR3 sequence: CAINPGTGRSYTF. CDR3 nucleotide sequence: TGTGCCATAAACCCCGGGACAGGCAGGTCCTACACCTTC.

This chain connects TRBV15 to TRBJ1-2; possibly TRBD1 for D (6 bases). V was clipped by 0 bases and J by 6 bases, with 11 bases between them. The CDR3 extends over 14 amino acids. The germline V gene encodes CDR1 LNHNV and CDR2 YYDKDF (reference sequence). Here the CDR3 reads CATSRDRGGNGYTF. The CDR3 DNA sequence: TGTGCCACCAGCAGAGATCGAGGGGGAAATGGCTACACCTTC.

As concerns this clonotype: This could be a read error, since a much larger clone is one nucleotide away. The chain employs TRBV9 and TRBJ2-5; 14 bases align to TRBD2. Germline V gene sequence: CDR1 SGDLS, CDR2 YYNGEE. This CDR3 is built from 16 residues. The CDR3 bases are TGTGCCAGCAGCGAGGGACTAGCGGGAGAGGAAGAGATCCAGTACTTC. Amino acid sequence: CASSEGLAGEEEIQYF. The whole variable domain, remainder taken from reference TRBV9 and TRBJ2-5, is DSGVTQTPKHLITATGQRVTLRCSPRSGDLSVYWYQQSLDQGLQFLIQYYNGEERAKGNILERFSAQQFPDLHSELNLSSLELGDSALYFCASSEGLAGEEEIQYFGPGTRLLVL.

In its sample, this clonotype was seen many times. An end of the junction does not agree with germline; a read error may underlie this. The CDR3 nucleotides read TGTGCTAGCAGCCCACGGGCAGGGCTGGCTGGGGCCAACGTCCTGACTTTC. As protein: CASSPRAGLAGANVLTF. This chain joins TRBV7-7 and TRBJ2-6, with a weak D call TRBD1 (5 bases). The germline V gene encodes CDR1 SSHAT and CDR2 FNYEAQ (reference sequence). The CDR3 is 17 residues long. Full variable domain (outside the CDR3, taken from reference TRBV7-7 and TRBJ2-6): GAGVSQSPRYKVTKRGQDVTLRCDPISSHATLYWYQQALGQGPEFLTYFNYEAQPDKSGLPSDRFSAERPEGSISTLTIQRTEQRDSAMYRCASSPRAGLAGANVLTFGAGSRLTVL.

The chain carries TRBV20-1 and TRBJ1-4; D is perhaps TRBD1 (6 bases). CDR1 and CDR2 from the germline V gene are DFQATT and SNEGSKA (reference sequence). The V gene lost 7 bases and the J gene lost 6 bases, with 12 bases spanning the gap. The CDR3 runs 12 residues. The DNA of the CDR3 is TGCAGTGTAGAACAGGGTTATGAAAAACTGTTTTTT. Translating gives CSVEQGYEKLFF.

The chain is built from TRBV19 and TRBJ1-1; D unresolved. Per the germline V gene, CDR1 is LNHDA and CDR2 is SQIVND (reference sequence). CDR3 length: 12 residues. The ends were cut back, 6 bases at V and 3 bases at J, with 8 bases in the middle. CDR3: CASRNRHTEAFF. The CDR3 DNA reads as TGTGCCAGTAGGAATAGACACACTGAAGCTTTCTTT.

This chain connects TRBV27 to TRBJ1-1; D perhaps matches TRBD1 (6 bases). The CDR3 is made up of 14 amino acids. V shed 5 bases and J shed 1 base, with 11 bases lying between them. Germline CDR1 and CDR2: MNHEY and SMNVEV (reference sequence). CDR3 sequence: CASSADRTNTEAFF. The CDR3 DNA reads as TGTGCCAGCAGTGCCGACAGGACGAACACTGAAGCTTTCTTT.

At least ten counts were recorded for this clonotype. The chain combines TRBV11-2 with TRBJ2-5; possible D gene TRBD1, 6 bases. Germline loops: CDR1 SGHAT, CDR2 FQNNGV. The CDR3 covers 13 residues. With 6 bases removed from V and 2 bases from J, the gap between germline ends came to 10 bases. In DNA, the CDR3 is TGTGCCAGCAGGGGGACATTTCAAGAGACCCAGTACTTC. Its protein is CASRGTFQETQYF.